Below are 15 T cell receptor beta chains sequenced from a single sample in a study of human thymus T cells. Repertoires were generated with immunoSEQ multiplex PCR, while TCRdb's copy carries only in-frame clones and drops some. Here the sample spans 120,000 or so clones, about 93% being singletons. Resected material from corrective heart surgery provided the thymus tissue analysed. The material sequenced was thymus tissue. The receptors originated from a boy younger than two with a congenital heart defect but otherwise immunologically healthy.

The gene calls are TRBV11-2 and TRBJ1-1, with a possible D match to TRBD1 (6 bases). The CDR3 is made up of 14 amino acids. Germline lookup yields CDR1 SGHAT and CDR2 FQNNGV. The germline V and J ends were trimmed by 4 bases and 0 bases, with 9 bases remaining between them. The CDR3 DNA reads as TGTGCCAGCAGCTCGGGACAATTGAACACTGAAGCTTTCTTT. This sequence encodes CASSSGQLNTEAFF.

This chain joins TRBV14 and TRBJ2-7; D is undetermined. V lost 0 bases to trimming and J lost 0 bases, with 9 bases between them. Germline assignment: CDR1 SGHDN and CDR2 FVKESK. CDR3 length: 15 amino acids. CDR3 protein: CASSQDTDNSYEQYF. The CDR3 DNA follows: TGTGCCAGCAGCCAAGATACCGACAACTCCTACGAGCAGTACTTC.

The chain couples TRBV30 to TRBJ2-7; maybe TRBD2 (7 bases). The CDR3 contains 13 residues. Trimming pared 3 bases from V and 2 bases from J, leaving 11 bases between. The germline gives CDR1 GTSNPN, CDR2 SVGIG (reference sequence). CDR3 amino acids: CAWRGGGTYEQYF. For the CDR3, the DNA is TGTGCCTGGAGAGGGGGGGGAACCTACGAGCAGTACTTC.

DNA for the CDR3: TGTGCCAGCAGCTTGGGACTAGCGGGGACGAATGAGCAGTTCTTC. This translates into CASSLGLAGTNEQFF. This chain joins TRBV5-5 and TRBJ2-1; the match to TRBD2 covers 11 bases. The germline V gene encodes CDR1 SGHKS and CDR2 YYEKEE (reference sequence). V lost 0 bases, J lost 7 bases, and 3 bases stayed unmatched. The CDR3 is 15 amino acids. The full variable domain, its missing parts supplied by reference TRBV5-5 and TRBJ2-1, is DAGVTQSPTHLIKTRGQQVTLRCSPISGHKSVSWYQQVLGQGPQFIFQYYEKEERGRGNFPDRFSARQFPNYSSELNVNALLLGDSALYLCASSLGLAGTNEQFFGPGTRLTVL.

The chain recombines TRBV27 with TRBJ2-5; 7 nucleotides agree with TRBD1. The germline V gene encodes CDR1 MNHEY and CDR2 SMNVEV (reference sequence). The CDR3 runs to 16 residues. The J segment lost 7 bases and the V segment lost 5 bases, leaving 16 bases of the junction unmatched. CDR3 region: CASSPSTGSGEGTQYF. The CDR3 coding sequence is TGTGCCAGCAGTCCCTCGACAGGGTCGGGCGAGGGGACCCAGTACTTC.

The chain uses TRBV28 and TRBJ2-6; D possibly corresponds to TRBD1 (5 bases). V was trimmed by 3 bases and J by 1 base, leaving 10 bases between them. The CDR3 sequence is 16 residues long. Germline V gene lookup returns CDR1 MDHEN and CDR2 SYDVKM. The CDR3, as DNA: TGTGCCAGCAGTTTCTCCAGGGTTTCTGGGGCCAACGTCCTGACTTTC. Translating it yields CASSFSRVSGANVLTF.

This rearrangement joins TRBV11-2 to TRBJ1-6; D may be TRBD1 (5 bases). Germline-derived CDR1 and CDR2 are SGHAT and FQNNGV. Trimming removed 0 bases at V and 7 bases at J, with 10 bases between. The CDR3 is 15 residues long. CDR3 coding DNA: TGTGCCAGCAGCTTAGAGTCAGGGTACAATTCACCCCTCCACTTT. Protein: CASSLESGYNSPLHF.

V gene TRBV5-6 combines with J gene TRBJ1-3; D is undetermined. The CDR3 consists of 15 residues. Trimming left V 2 bases short and J 1 base short, with 10 bases between. Germline V gives CDR1 SGHDT, CDR2 YYEEEE. The CDR3 spells CASSFNRGSGNTIYF. The CDR3 region has the DNA TGTGCCAGCAGCTTTAATAGAGGGTCTGGAAACACCATATATTTT.

The rearrangement joins TRBV7-2 to TRBJ2-3, with 8 bases identical to TRBD2. Germline V gives CDR1 SGHTA, CDR2 FQGNSA. With V trimmed by 5 bases and J by 3 bases, 13 bases remained unmatched. CDR3 size: 17 residues. The CDR3 DNA reads as TGTGCCAGCAGCCCCTCTACCCAAGCGGGGGTAACAGATACGCAGTATTTT. Translating gives CASSPSTQAGVTDTQYF.

The chain couples TRBV28 to TRBJ2-6, with TRBD2 matching 13 bases. The CDR3 loop spans 20 amino acids. Trimming at V came to 8 bases and at J to 0 bases, leaving 13 bases not matched to a gene. From germline, CDR1 is MDHEN and CDR2 SYDVKM. The CDR3 bases are TGTGCCAGCTACCCAACCGGGACTAGCGGGATCAGCTCTGGGGCCAACGTCCTGACTTTC. Translated: CASYPTGTSGISSGANVLTF.

This rearrangement joins TRBV6-1 to TRBJ1-1; no definite D call. Germline CDR1 is MNHNS and CDR2 is SASEGT. This CDR3 has 16 amino acids. Trimming stripped 0 bases from V and 1 base from J, with 12 bases between. Here the CDR3 reads CASSEAEGPGNTEAFF. The CDR3, as DNA: TGTGCCAGCAGTGAAGCGGAGGGTCCGGGGAACACTGAAGCTTTCTTT.

The chain combines TRBV9 with TRBJ2-3, with D perhaps matching TRBD2 (6 bases). The CDR3 consists of 17 residues. Germline loops: CDR1 SGDLS, CDR2 YYNGEE. V shed 4 bases and J shed 4 bases, with 22 bases lying between them. The DNA of the CDR3 is TGTGCCAGCAGCCCCAGGGCGGGGCCCAAGGATGCAGATACGCAGTATTTT. Its protein is CASSPRAGPKDADTQYF.

The CDR3: CASSQAPSGGPDTQYF. CDR3 sequence (DNA): TGCGCCAGCAGCCAGGCCCCTAGCGGGGGTCCAGATACGCAGTATTTT. The V and J genes are TRBV4-1 and TRBJ2-3, with 10 bases fitting TRBD2. CDR1 is MGHRA and CDR2 is YSYEKL in the germline V gene. V was pared by 3 bases and J by 4 bases, with 7 bases of the junction left unmatched. The CDR3 length is 16 residues.

J is TRBJ1-6 and V is TRBV30; tentatively, D is TRBD1 (5 bases). Trimming took 4 bases from V and 5 from J, leaving 21 bases between them. This CDR3 spans 17 amino acids. The germline CDR1 and CDR2 sequences are GTSNPN and SVGIG (reference sequence). The CDR3 region is CAWNLQEKPFDNSPLHF. The CDR3 DNA reads TGTGCCTGGAATTTACAGGAGAAGCCATTTGATAATTCACCCCTCCACTTT.

This clone appeared a single time. CDR3 DNA sequence: TGTGCCAGCAGCCAAGGCCCCGAATCCCGCTTTGACGAGCAGTACTTC. Its translation is CASSQGPESRFDEQYF. V usage is TRBV14 and J usage is TRBJ2-7; D gene unclear. CDR1 is SGHDN, CDR2 FVKESK, per germline. V gave up 1 base and J gave up 5 bases, with 18 bases separating them. The CDR3 is made up of 16 amino acids. The whole variable domain, remainder taken from reference TRBV14 and TRBJ2-7, is EAGVTQFPSHSVIEKGQTVTLRCDPISGHDNLYWYRRVMGKEIKFLLHFVKESKQDESGMPNNRFLAERTGGTYSTLKVQPAELEDSGVYFCASSQGPESRFDEQYFGPGTRLTVT.